The rows below give T cell receptor beta chains drawn from one sample of a study of T cells in Graves' hyperthyroidism and ophthalmopathy. TCRdb re-called the multiplex PCR reads through MiXCR, storing one row per CDR3 protein. The sample lists 45,000 to 55,000 distinct CDR3 sequences; approximately 50% were seen once. The material sequenced was peripheral blood or thyroid tissue (not recorded which). The receptors were sampled from a man younger than 35 with Graves' hyperthyroidism. CDR3s include the opening cysteine and the closing phenylalanine or tryptophan. The order of the fields is clone size, V gene, D gene, J gene, CDR3 protein, CDR3 DNA. D genes are given only for firm matches. Size tells how often a clone was seen (once, few, many) or the class of an expanded clone, and some rows leave it out.

size: once; V: TRBV10-1; D: -; J: TRBJ2-6; CDR3: CASSDPGRANVLTF; DNA: TGCGCCAGCAGTGACCCGGGGCGGGCCAACGTCCTGACTTTC
size: many; V: TRBV7-2; D: -; J: TRBJ1-3; CDR3: CASSRRVASSGNTIYF; DNA: TGTGCCAGCAGCCGCCGGGTTGCATCCTCTGGAAACACCATATATTTT
size: -; V: TRBV29-1; D: TRBD2; J: TRBJ2-7; CDR3: CSVTAGGPYEQYF; DNA: TGCAGCGTTACAGCGGGAGGGCCCTACGAGCAGTACTTC
size: -; V: TRBV7-9; D: TRBD1; J: TRBJ1-2; CDR3: CASSQGDREYGYTF; DNA: TGTGCCAGCAGCCAAGGGGACAGGGAATATGGCTACACCTTC
size: many; V: TRBV12-3/TRBV12-4; D: -; J: TRBJ2-7; CDR3: CASSLAGFEQYF; DNA: TGTGCCAGCAGCCTAGCAGGGTTTGAGCAGTACTTC
size: -; V: TRBV24-1; D: -; J: TRBJ1-2; CDR3: CATSDLAVNYGYTF; DNA: TGTGCCACCAGTGATTTGGCGGTGAACTATGGCTACACCTTC
size: many; V: TRBV7-2; D: -; J: TRBJ1-5; CDR3: CASSSRGQPQHF; DNA: TGTGCCAGCAGCTCCCGAGGTCAGCCCCAGCATTTT
size: -; V: TRBV20-1; D: -; J: TRBJ1-1; CDR3: CGARGGDRLNTEAFF; DNA: TGCGGTGCTAGGGGGGGCGACAGATTGAACACTGAAGCTTTCTTT
size: -; V: TRBV29-1; D: -; J: TRBJ1-4; CDR3: CSLVRVRGELFF; DNA: TGCAGCTTAGTTCGCGTCCGGGGGGAACTGTTTTTT
size: -; V: TRBV2; D: -; J: TRBJ1-5; CDR3: CASSALGWRQPQHF; DNA: TGTGCCAGCAGTGCATTAGGGTGGCGTCAGCCCCAGCATTTT
size: -; V: TRBV7-2; D: TRBD2; J: TRBJ2-5; CDR3: CASSILAGDQYF; DNA: TGTGCCAGCAGCATACTAGCGGGAGACCAGTACTTC
size: -; V: TRBV10-3; D: -; J: TRBJ2-6; CDR3: CAALRGSGANVLTF; DNA: TGTGCCGCCCTCCGTGGGTCTGGGGCCAACGTCCTGACTTTC
size: many; V: TRBV5-1; D: TRBD2; J: TRBJ2-2; CDR3: CASSSAGVAGELFF; DNA: TGCGCCAGCAGCTCCGCGGGAGTGGCCGGGGAGCTGTTTTTT
size: many; V: TRBV6-5; D: TRBD1; J: TRBJ1-2; CDR3: CASSRQGAYGYTF; DNA: TGTGCCAGCAGTCGACAGGGGGCCTATGGCTACACCTTC
size: -; V: TRBV6-6; D: TRBD2; J: TRBJ2-3; CDR3: CASSYSLAGGGADTQYF; DNA: TGTGCCAGCAGTTACTCCCTAGCGGGAGGGGGGGCAGATACGCAGTATTTT
size: -; V: TRBV7-8; D: -; J: TRBJ1-1; CDR3: CASSLVGGSEASF; DNA: TGTGCCAGCAGCCTAGTGGGGGGCAGTGAAGCTTCCTTT
size: -; V: TRBV24-1; D: -; J: TRBJ1-6; CDR3: CATSEGTNSPLHF; DNA: TGTGCCACCAGTGAGGGGACGAATTCACCCCTCCACTTT
size: -; V: TRBV14; D: TRBD1; J: TRBJ1-2; CDR3: CASSPLDRENYGYTF; DNA: TGTGCCAGCAGCCCCCTAGACAGGGAGAACTATGGCTACACCTTC